This entry lists 11 T cell receptor beta chains sequenced from one sample in a study of T cells in Graves' hyperthyroidism and ophthalmopathy. TCR beta CDR3 sequences were amplified from RNA transcripts. The HTBI primer set served for first-round RT-PCR of the TCR CDR3. TCRdb recomputed calls from the multiplex PCR reads with MiXCR, one row per CDR3 protein. The data contain some 300,000 distinct CDR3 sequences, around 16% of them singletons. Specimen: blood. These receptors originate from a man aged 30 to 45 with Graves' hyperthyroidism.

This clonotype was picked up many times. The chain links TRBV6-6 to TRBJ2-7, with a possible D match to TRBD1 (6 bases). The V and J ends lost 2 bases and 3 bases respectively, with 14 bases between them. There are 15 residues in the CDR3. CDR1 MNHNY and CDR2 SVGAGI come from the germline V gene (reference sequence). The CDR3 loop reads CASSYTGTPFYEQYF. CDR3 nucleotides: TGTGCCAGCAGTTACACCGGGACACCCTTCTACGAGCAGTACTTC.

The CDR3 DNA reads as TGTGCCAGCAGCTTTGAGGAAGTTACCTTTGACTACGAGCAGTACTTC. Encoded protein: CASSFEEVTFDYEQYF. The V and J genes are TRBV5-5 and TRBJ2-7; no reliable D call. V lost 2 bases to trimming and J lost 3 bases, with 18 bases between them. CDR1 is SGHKS and CDR2 is YYEKEE in the germline V gene (reference sequence). The CDR3 runs 16 residues.

This clonotype was seen at least ten times. The rearrangement joins TRBV12-3 or TRBV12-4 to TRBJ2-2, with D maybe TRBD2 (6 bases). Trimming shortened V by 4 bases and J by 4 bases, and 10 bases separated the two germline ends. This CDR3 spans 14 amino acids. CDR3 in DNA: TGTGCCAGCAGTTCTAACGGGGGCACCGGGGAGCTGTTTTTT. It encodes CASSSNGGTGELFF.

V usage is TRBV29-1 and J usage is TRBJ2-2; 12 nucleotides align to TRBD1. In germline, CDR1 is SQVTM, CDR2 ANQGSEA. V was clipped by 7 bases and J by 6 bases; unmatched bases: 15. This CDR3 is 17 amino acids long. In DNA, the CDR3 is TGCAGCGCCCGACCGGGACAGGGGGCAATGGGACCCGGGGAGCTGTTTTTT. This translates into CSARPGQGAMGPGELFF.

This clonotype occurred a few times. The CDR3 here is CASSVEGTSGRDEQFF. As DNA, the CDR3 is TGTGCCAGCAGCGTAGAGGGGACTAGCGGGAGGGATGAGCAGTTCTTC. The chain uses TRBV9 and TRBJ2-1; 16 bases line up with TRBD2. J gave up 8 bases and V 0 bases, and 2 bases lay outside the gene matches. Germline-derived CDR1 and CDR2 are SGDLS and YYNGEE. The CDR3 totals 16 residues.

This clonotype came up a few times. For the CDR3, the DNA is TGCGCCAGCGGGCAGGGTTACACCGGGGAGCTGTTTTTT. Encoded protein: CASGQGYTGELFF. This sequence joins TRBV10-1 and TRBJ2-2; TRBD1 is a possible D gene (5 bases). Trimming cost V 8 bases and J 3 bases, with 10 bases left between them. This CDR3 is built from 13 residues. Germline loops: CDR1 WNHNN, CDR2 SYGVQD (reference sequence).

The CDR3 here is CASSQFQSSYEQYF. CDR3 DNA sequence: TGTGCCAGCAGCCAATTCCAGAGCTCCTACGAGCAGTACTTC. The V gene is TRBV3-1, the J gene TRBJ2-7; no firm D call. V lost 2 bases to trimming and J lost 0 bases, with 8 bases between them. The CDR3 loop spans 14 amino acids. Germline CDR1 is LGHDT and CDR2 is YNNKEL (reference sequence).

This clonotype has a single count. The chain combines TRBV7-3 with TRBJ2-1; 13 bases agree with TRBD2. The germline gives CDR1 SGHTA, CDR2 FQGTGA. The CDR3 runs to 16 residues. V dropped 6 bases and J dropped 8; count of bases not matched to a gene: 10. CDR3 region: CASSKAGTSGNDEQFF. The CDR3 DNA reads as TGTGCCAGCAGTAAAGCCGGGACTAGCGGGAATGATGAGCAGTTCTTC.

Ten or more counts support this clonotype. The J gene is TRBJ2-1, the V gene TRBV7-9, with 13 bases aligning to TRBD2. CDR3 length equals 14 residues. Germline lookup yields CDR1 SEHNR and CDR2 FQNEAQ (reference sequence). After removal of 5 bases from V and 12 bases from J, the junction contained 7 bases not matched to a gene. This chain's CDR3 is CASSLGLAGESQFF. In nucleotides, the CDR3 is TGTGCCAGCAGCCTAGGACTAGCGGGAGAATCGCAGTTCTTC.

This clonotype appeared many times. The chain has TRBV2 and TRBJ2-5; D may be TRBD1 (5 bases). There are 14 residues in the CDR3. CDR1 and CDR2 from the germline V gene are SNHLY and FYNNEI. Trimming removed 8 bases from V and 4 bases from J, with 17 bases in between. CDR3 DNA: TGTGCCAGCGGCCCCAGGGCTAGTAGAGAGACCCAGTACTTC. This codes for CASGPRASRETQYF.

This clonotype appeared many times. V usage is TRBV3-1 and J usage is TRBJ1-4; D possibly corresponds to TRBD1 (5 bases). Trimming pared 8 bases from V and 6 bases from J, leaving 13 bases between. This CDR3 has 13 residues. Germline V gene sequence: CDR1 LGHDT, CDR2 YNNKEL (reference sequence). CDR3: CASPGLQHEKLFF. The CDR3 DNA reads TGTGCCAGCCCGGGACTCCAGCATGAAAAACTGTTTTTT.